This T cell receptor (beta chain) was sequenced for a study of OX40 agonist ivuxolimab in advanced cancers. About the study: Patients were treated with intravenous ivuxolimab, dosed at 0.01 to 10 mg/kg and infused every 2 weeks. Aged about 23 to 90 with a mean of roughly 65 years, they were approximately 79% male.

Study-wide points: CD4+ and CD8+ T cells in blood underwent clonal expansion by week 6 at 0.1 to 3.0 mg/kg. Low normalized clonal expansion also occurred in some nonresponding patients.

Worth noting for this clone: Its antigen remains unidentified.

The CDR3 is 14 residues long. V gave up 3 bases and J gave up 4 bases, with 12 bases separating them. Per germline, CDR1 ENHRY and CDR2 SYGVKD. Only in-frame clones appear in the TCRdb table, and some are missing; sequencing was by immunoSEQ multiplex PCR. Seen here are tens of thousands of clones, about 88% observed once, and the top ten hold around 0.3%. The sequence was collected from an adult with an advanced solid tumor such as melanoma, head and neck, liver or kidney cancer. The sequences come from CD4+ or CD8+ T cells sorted from blood, collected in a trial of the OX40 agonist ivuxolimab. The chain uses TRBV10-3 and TRBJ1-2; possibly TRBD1 for D (6 bases). This CDR3 reads CAISDRGLGYGYTF. CDR3 coding DNA: TGTGCCATCAGTGACAGGGGCTTAGGCTATGGCTACACCTTC.